The text below deals with one T cell receptor beta chain. Profiled with immunoSEQ multiplex PCR; TCRdb holds only in-frame clones, not every one. The data show roughly 170,000 clones, about 93% seen once. These data are taken from a study of control samples from healthy donors and cancer patients. Germline-derived CDR1 and CDR2 are SGHRS and YFSETQ. The CDR3 runs 12 residues. The ends were cut back, 5 bases at V and 4 bases at J, with 8 bases in the middle. Sequencing used blood. This clonotype was sampled from a man between 18 and 29 years old in good health. The chain is built from TRBV5-1 and TRBJ2-3, with D unclear. The chain's CDR3 is CASRKEADTQYF. CDR3 coding DNA: TGCGCCAGCAGGAAAGAAGCAGATACGCAGTATTTT.